This paragraph reports one TCR beta chain. The data were obtained in a study of blood T cell repertoires in COVID-19. The V gene lost 4 bases and the J gene lost 7 bases, with 11 bases spanning the gap. The CDR3 runs 13 residues. Germline V lookup: CDR1 SGHTA, CDR2 FQGTGA. Libraries were prepared by immunoSEQ multiplex PCR; TCRdb keeps only in-frame clonotypes and omits some of them. The repertoire includes about 260,000 clones, 85% to 90% of them detected once, and less than 0.9% sits in the top ten. Enrolled through a virtual design, the participants were between about 18 and 100 years of age and came from fewer than 30 US areas. Participant reports of clinical history set cohort assignment.

The genes are TRBV7-3 and TRBJ2-1; perhaps TRBD1 as D (5 bases). The sequence was collected from a man over 45 who had been exposed to COVID-19. Sequenced input: PBMCs or T cells enriched from blood (not recorded which). CDR3 residues: CASSSAGWNEQFF. In DNA, the CDR3 is TGTGCCAGCAGCTCCGCAGGGTGGAATGAGCAGTTCTTC.